These 11 T cell receptor beta chains originate from one sample sequenced in a study of blood T cells in healthy people across ages. Using a J-beta primer mix together with a sample-barcoded 5' primer, a second PCR was run for roughly 6 to 11 cycles. A single record per CDR3 protein comes from TCRdb applying MiXCR to the 5' RACE reads. The table records hundreds of thousands of distinct CDR3 sequences, about 30% of them present only once. Material for sequencing was blood. These receptors came from a woman over 75 in good health.

This clonotype was counted ten times or more. This sequence joins TRBV7-2 and TRBJ2-1; D is undetermined. Trimming took 2 bases from V and 2 from J, leaving 7 bases between them. The CDR3 contains 14 residues. Germline V CDR1 and CDR2: SGHTA, FQGNSA. Here the CDR3 reads CASSLSPAYNEQFF. The CDR3 DNA reads as TGTGCCAGCAGCTTATCCCCCGCCTACAATGAGCAGTTCTTC. Variable domain in full (rest from reference TRBV7-2 and TRBJ2-1): GAGVSQSPSNKVTEKGKDVELRCDPISGHTALYWYRQSLGQGLEFLIYFQGNSAPDKSGLPSDRFSAERTGGSVSTLTIQRTQQEDSAVYLCASSLSPAYNEQFFGPGTRLTVL.

Regarding this clonotype: A read error may explain this, as a much larger clone is one base away. The rearrangement joins TRBV11-2 to TRBJ2-4, with a tentative D call TRBD1 (5 bases). Trimming shortened V by 0 bases and J by 13 bases, and 25 bases separated the two germline ends. Germline V gene lookup returns CDR1 SGHAT and CDR2 FQNNGV. The CDR3 is 17 amino acids. The CDR3 sequence: CASSLDIGGAVLNEQYF. In DNA form, the CDR3 reads TGTGCCAGCAGCTTAGATATTGGTGGGGCGGTCCTAAATGAGCAGTACTTC.

This clonotype was seen ten or more times. The V call is TRBV12-3 or TRBV12-4, the J call TRBJ1-1; D gene uncertain. The germline V and J ends were trimmed by 6 bases and 5 bases, with 10 bases remaining between them. The CDR3 loop spans 12 amino acids. CDR3 sequence (DNA): TGTGCCAGCAGGGGCCTCTCTACTGAAGCTTTCTTT. Its protein product is CASRGLSTEAFF.

This rearrangement joins TRBV29-1 to TRBJ1-5, with a possible D match to TRBD1 (6 bases). The CDR3 runs 14 residues. CDR1 is SQVTM and CDR2 is ANQGSEA in the germline V gene. V was trimmed by 6 bases and J by 2 bases, leaving 14 bases between them. The CDR3 sequence is CSVLTGWGNQPQHF. CDR3 DNA sequence: TGCAGCGTCCTCACAGGGTGGGGCAATCAGCCCCAGCATTTT.

V is TRBV29-1 and J is TRBJ2-1; TRBD1 matches at 9 bases. The CDR3 has 15 amino acids. The germline V gene encodes CDR1 SQVTM and CDR2 ANQGSEA. V lost 4 bases, J lost 3 bases, and 7 bases stayed unmatched. The CDR3 region has the DNA TGCAGCGTTGGAAAAAACAGGGGGCTCTACAATGAGCAGTTCTTC. Translated: CSVGKNRGLYNEQFF.

V is TRBV21-1 and J is TRBJ1-1. TRBV21-1 is annotated as a pseudogene. The CDR3 loop spans 13 amino acids. The CDR3 here is CASSRTDNTEAFF. Here the CDR3 DNA reads TGTGCCAGCAGCAGGACTGATAACACTGAAGCTTTCTTT.

This clonotype was seen ten or more times. This chain links TRBV20-1 with TRBJ2-1; D may be TRBD1 (6 bases). There are 16 residues in the CDR3. Trimming cost V 4 bases and J 7 bases, with 23 bases left between them. Germline V gene data show CDR1 as DFQATT and CDR2 as SNEGSKA (reference sequence). The CDR3 nucleotides are TGCAGTGCTACTTCGGTGAGGGGACGGGACACGAATGAGCAGTTCTTC. The encoded protein is CSATSVRGRDTNEQFF.

This clonotype was seen more than once but under ten times. A much larger clone sits a single nucleotide away, making a read error possible. The chain employs TRBV5-6 and TRBJ2-1, with D possibly being TRBD1 (5 bases). The closer fit of TRBJ2-7 to the DNA end suggests the J call may be wrong. Germline CDR1 SGHDT, CDR2 YYEEEE. The CDR3 spans 14 residues. CDR3: CASSRPQGYNEQYF. Written as DNA, the CDR3 is TGTGCCAGCAGCAGACCCCAGGGTTACAATGAGCAGTACTTC.

The genes are TRBV7-9 and TRBJ1-2; D not certain. This CDR3 has 15 amino acids. Trimming pared 4 bases from V and 4 bases from J, leaving 16 bases between. The germline gives CDR1 SEHNR, CDR2 FQNEAQ (reference sequence). Here the CDR3 DNA reads TGTGCCAGCAGCTCCGGCGGGGAGGGCCCCTATGGCTACACCTTC. Translation: CASSSGGEGPYGYTF.

Comment on this clonotype: A single base separates this from a much larger clone, so it may be a read error. The rearrangement uses TRBV7-2 and TRBJ2-5, with D possibly being TRBD1 (6 bases). The CDR3 is 14 amino acids. CDR1 and CDR2 from the germline V gene are SGHTA and FQGNSA. CDR3 amino acids: CAGSRGGGRETQYF. CDR3 nucleotide sequence: TGTGCCGGCAGCCGAGGTGGGGGCCGAGAGACCCAGTACTTC.

This clonotype has a count of ten or more. The chain employs TRBV7-2 and TRBJ2-5, with D maybe TRBD1 (5 bases). Trimming shortened V by 6 bases and J by 5 bases, and 16 bases separated the two germline ends. Looked up from germline, CDR1 is SGHTA and CDR2 is FQGNSA. This CDR3 comprises 14 residues. CDR3 bases: TGTGCCAGCAGTTTAAACTGGGGCGGCGAGACCCAGTACTTC. The encoded protein is CASSLNWGGETQYF.